One sample yielded the 22 T cell receptor beta chains listed below, sequenced in a study of T-cell reconstitution after alpha-beta-depleted transplantation in children. Preparation of the TCRbeta library used unique molecular identifiers. TCRdb re-called the PCR reads with MiXCR, one entry per CDR3 protein. The sample holds 200,000 to 300,000 distinct CDR3 sequences, around 12% seen once. Specimen: PBMCs from the stem cell graft donor, collected from the stem cell graft. All receptors derive from a human donor who donated a stem cell graft to a child with acute lymphoblastic leukemia.

This clonotype was counted at least ten times. The V call is TRBV13, the J call TRBJ2-7; 8 bases agree with TRBD2. CDR1 and CDR2 from the germline V gene are PRHDT and FYEKMQ (reference sequence). CDR3 length equals 15 residues. J was trimmed by 6 bases and V by 3 bases; bases with no gene match: 10. The CDR3 is CASSFAERGSFEQYF. The CDR3 DNA follows: TGTGCCAGCAGCTTTGCGGAGCGGGGGTCTTTCGAGCAGTACTTC. Combining the CDR3 with reference TRBV13 and TRBJ2-7 gives the whole variable domain AAGVIQSPRHLIKEKRETATLKCYPIPRHDTVYWYQQGPGQDPQFLISFYEKMQSDKGSIPDRFSAQQFSDYHSELNMSSLELGDSALYFCASSFAERGSFEQYFGPGTRLTVT.

This clonotype was detected ten times or more. The chain employs TRBV12-3 or TRBV12-4 and TRBJ2-4, with a tentative D call TRBD1 (8 bases). The germline V and J ends were trimmed by 6 bases and 8 bases, with 17 bases remaining between them. The CDR3 sequence is 14 residues long. The CDR3 DNA follows: TGTGCCAGCAGCCTTGACAGGGGAGGGGACATTCAGTACTTC. Translated: CASSLDRGGDIQYF.

This rearrangement joins TRBV11-2 to TRBJ1-1, with D unresolved. Germline-derived CDR1 and CDR2 are SGHAT and FQNNGV. The CDR3 sequence is 14 residues long. V gave up 5 bases and J gave up 9 bases, with 19 bases separating them. CDR3 in amino acids: CASSLRPASVKAFF. In DNA form, the CDR3 reads TGTGCCAGCAGCCTGAGGCCGGCCAGCGTTAAAGCTTTCTTT.

Ten or more counts support this clonotype. V gene TRBV7-2 combines with J gene TRBJ2-1; 10 bases are shared with TRBD1. CDR3 size: 17 residues. The germline V gene has CDR1 SGHTA and CDR2 FQGNSA. The V segment lost 3 bases and the J segment 6 bases; nucleotides outside the gene matches: 11. The CDR3 loop is CASSLFRRTGGGNEQFF. The CDR3 DNA sequence: TGTGCCAGCAGCTTGTTTAGGAGGACAGGGGGAGGCAATGAGCAGTTCTTC.

About this clonotype: A single base separates this from a much larger clone, so it may be a read error. This chain uses TRBV10-3 with TRBJ2-1, with 10 nucleotides matching TRBD2. Unmatched junction bases numbered 19, after V lost 10 bases and J lost 7 bases. Per germline, CDR1 ENHRY and CDR2 SYGVKD. The CDR3 runs 17 residues. In DNA form, the CDR3 reads TGTGCCACCAGCGGATCTCATTTAGCGGGAGGAAGGAATGAGCAGTTCTTC. Translated, it gives CATSGSHLAGGRNEQFF.

This clonotype showed up many times. The chain carries TRBV9 and TRBJ2-3, with 7 bases matching TRBD2. Germline loops: CDR1 SGDLS, CDR2 YYNGEE. This CDR3 contains 15 residues. J lost 3 bases, V lost 4 bases, and 8 bases had no gene match. The CDR3, as DNA: TGTGCCAGCAGCCCCTCCGGCGGGAGAACAGATACGCAGTATTTT. Its translation: CASSPSGGRTDTQYF.

The sample holds many counts of this clonotype. The junction and the germline gene differ at one end; a read error may be behind it. The V gene is TRBV7-7, the J gene TRBJ2-1; 9 bases are shared with TRBD2. The germline V gene has CDR1 SSHAT and CDR2 FNYEAQ (reference sequence). The CDR3 totals 16 residues. The chain's CDR3 is CASSLARAGGHNEQFF. CDR3 bases: TGTGCTAGCAGCTTAGCGCGAGCGGGAGGCCACAATGAGCAGTTCTTC. Supplemented by reference TRBV7-7 and TRBJ2-1, the full variable domain reads GAGVSQSPRYKVTKRGQDVTLRCDPISSHATLYWYQQALGQGPEFLTYFNYEAQPDKSGLPSDRFSAERPEGSISTLTIQRTEQRDSAMYRCASSLARAGGHNEQFFGPGTRLTVL.

This clonotype was picked up many times. The rearrangement uses TRBV5-5 and TRBJ2-1; tentatively, D is TRBD2 (6 bases). V lost 2 bases and J 3 bases, leaving 9 bases between the germline ends. CDR3 size: 14 residues. Germline V gene sequence: CDR1 SGHKS, CDR2 YYEKEE (reference sequence). The CDR3 protein is CASSLAGIYNEQFF. CDR3 DNA: TGTGCCAGCAGCTTAGCGGGCATCTACAATGAGCAGTTCTTC.

This clonotype was seen many times. The CDR3 here is CASSPSGTGGNEQYF. The CDR3 DNA sequence: TGTGCCAGCTCACCCTCCGGGACAGGGGGCAACGAGCAGTACTTC. J is TRBJ2-7 and V is TRBV18, with TRBD1 matching 12 bases. With 3 bases clipped from V and 5 bases from J, the junction kept 5 bases outside the gene matches. The CDR3 length is 15 residues. Germline CDR1 is KGHSH and CDR2 is LQKENI.

Ten or more counts support this clonotype. This sequence joins TRBV27 and TRBJ2-7; D is uncertain. CDR1 and CDR2 from the germline V gene are MNHEY and SMNVEV (reference sequence). The V end lost 2 bases, the J end lost 3 bases, and 8 bases lay between the germline ends. The CDR3 has 13 residues. The CDR3 bases are TGTGCCAGCAGTTTAGCGGAACACTACGAGCAGTACTTC. It encodes CASSLAEHYEQYF.

To note about this clonotype: This may come from a read error, since a much larger clone is one base off. The gene calls are TRBV12-3 or TRBV12-4 and TRBJ1-6; no firm D call. This CDR3 has 15 residues. CDR3 residues: CVSSFQPGSGSPLHF. The CDR3, as DNA: TGTGTCAGCAGCTTCCAGCCCGGGAGTGGGTCACCCCTCCACTTT.

The genes are TRBV4-3 and TRBJ1-5; D is perhaps TRBD1 (6 bases). V lost 0 bases to trimming and J lost 3 bases, with 9 bases between them. This CDR3 has 15 residues. The germline CDR1 and CDR2 sequences are LGHNA and YSLEER. The CDR3 bases are TGCGCCAGCAGCCAAGATCGGACAGTCAATCAGCCCCAGCATTTT. This codes for CASSQDRTVNQPQHF.

The V call is TRBV30, the J call TRBJ1-5, with D perhaps TRBD1 (5 bases). Germline-derived CDR1 and CDR2 are GTSNPN and SVGIG (reference sequence). Trimming shortened V by 0 bases and J by 6 bases, and 15 bases separated the two germline ends. The length of the CDR3 is 15 residues. The CDR3 nucleotides read TGTGCCTGGAGTGTACAGAGCGGGGGAGCTCAGCCCCAGCATTTT. Its translation is CAWSVQSGGAQPQHF.

At least ten counts were recorded for this clonotype. The chain couples TRBV28 to TRBJ1-2; a weak D match, TRBD1 (5 bases). CDR3 size: 14 residues. Germline loops: CDR1 MDHEN, CDR2 SYDVKM. The germline V and J ends were trimmed by 2 bases and 6 bases, with 13 bases remaining between them. The CDR3 DNA is TGTGCCAGCAGTTTAGAGGCAGGGTTTGATGGCTACACCTTC. It encodes CASSLEAGFDGYTF.

This clonotype was seen ten or more times. The gene calls are TRBV6-5 and TRBJ2-2, with D perhaps matching TRBD1 (6 bases). Germline values: CDR1 MNHEY, CDR2 SVGAGI. Trimming removed 5 bases at V and 9 bases at J, with 10 bases between. This CDR3 contains 12 residues. The CDR3 DNA is TGTGCCAGCAGTAGCCGGGACAGGGAGCTGTTTTTT. As protein: CASSSRDRELFF.

Ten or more counts support this clonotype. The chain employs TRBV24-1 and TRBJ2-1; 7 nucleotides align to TRBD2. There are 13 residues in the CDR3. The J segment lost 3 bases and the V segment lost 9 bases, leaving 4 bases of the junction unmatched. Germline CDR1 is KGHDR and CDR2 is SFDVKD. CDR3 in amino acids: CATAKRDYNEQFF. CDR3 coding DNA: TGTGCCACCGCTAAGCGGGACTACAATGAGCAGTTCTTC.

This clonotype was observed many times. The chain combines TRBV7-9 with TRBJ2-7; 10 nucleotides agree with TRBD1. The germline gives CDR1 SEHNR, CDR2 FQNEAQ (reference sequence). The CDR3 extends over 14 amino acids. Trimming cost V 5 bases and J 3 bases; bases outside gene matches: 4. The CDR3 nucleotides read TGTGCCAGCAGCGGACAGGGGGGGATCTACGAGCAGTACTTC. Translated, it gives CASSGQGGIYEQYF.

This clonotype was seen ten or more times. The V and J genes are TRBV12-3 or TRBV12-4 and TRBJ2-3; D may be TRBD2 (5 bases). V lost 7 bases, J lost 3 bases, and 17 bases lay in between. CDR3 length equals 15 residues. CDR3 loop: CASTRAVTITDTQYF. The CDR3 DNA reads as TGTGCCAGCACGAGGGCCGTAACAATTACAGATACGCAGTATTTT.

This clonotype was counted at least ten times. J is TRBJ2-7 and V is TRBV4-3, with a possible D match to TRBD2 (6 bases). The CDR3 has 15 amino acids. CDR1 LGHNA and CDR2 YSLEER come from the germline V gene. V dropped 0 bases and J dropped 6 bases, with 15 bases sitting between them. CDR3: CASSQDLAGRLEQYF. The CDR3 DNA sequence: TGCGCCAGCAGCCAAGATCTTGCAGGGAGGCTCGAGCAGTACTTC.

This clonotype was seen a few times. The chain couples TRBV4-2 to TRBJ2-3; TRBD2 aligns across 9 bases. Germline V gives CDR1 LGHNA, CDR2 YNFKEQ. The CDR3 is 16 amino acids. V was pared by 1 base and J by 3 bases, with 5 bases of the junction left unmatched. CDR3 region: CASSQAAGGQTDTQYF. Here the CDR3 DNA reads TGTGCCAGCAGCCAAGCGGCGGGGGGGCAGACAGATACGCAGTATTTT.

On this clonotype itself: A much larger clone differs by one base, so this may be a read error. The chain has TRBV27 and TRBJ2-5, with D maybe TRBD2 (6 bases). Germline CDR1 MNHEY, CDR2 SMNVEV (reference sequence). This CDR3 is built from 14 residues. The V end was cut by 6 bases, the J end by 3 bases, with 14 bases between. CDR3 bases: TGTGCCAGCAGGACGCACAGGAGGGAAGAGACCCAGTACTTC. This gives the protein CASRTHRREETQYF.

V usage is TRBV13 and J usage is TRBJ2-1, with 8 bases fitting TRBD2. V trimming: 4 bases; J trimming: 7 bases; junction bases outside the gene matches: 18. CDR3 length: 18 residues. CDR1 and CDR2 (germline): PRHDT, FYEKMQ (reference sequence). CDR3 bases: TGTGCCAGCAGCTCCCAGGGTCGACGGGAGGGCCGGAGGAATGAGCAGTTCTTC. Protein product: CASSSQGRREGRRNEQFF.